This T cell receptor beta chain was captured in a study of T cell responses to AZD1222 COVID-19 vaccine. Whole-study context: It was second doses at about 4 or about 12 weeks that were pooled. Overall study findings and caveats: Donors skewed white British and female; clonal diversity was possibly underestimated. Regions 160-218 and 743-854 dominated among vaccine-associated CD4 TCRs spanning spike. Nearly half of unique spike-specific TCRs reportedly avoided B.1.351 and B.1.1.7 mutated regions.

A remark on this clone: The target antigen is unknown.

Method: immunoSEQ multiplex PCR; TCRdb's copy keeps in-frame clones and lacks some. The sample yields 150,000 to 200,000 clones, 94% seen once. The source is an adult in good health. Sequenced here: peripheral blood, sampled on day 0 of AZD1222 vaccination.

CDR3 in amino acids: CASSDSGATSGSTDTQYF. The CDR3 region has the DNA TGTGCCAGCAGTGATAGCGGAGCGACTAGCGGGAGCACAGATACGCAGTATTTT. This rearrangement joins TRBV2 to TRBJ2-3, with TRBD2 matching 10 bases. V shed 3 bases, J shed 0 bases, and the junction held 9 bases outside the gene matches. Germline CDR1 and CDR2: SNHLY and FYNNEI. This CDR3 has 18 amino acids.